A selection of T cell receptor beta chains follows, all from one sample in a study of PD-1 blockade in classical Hodgkin lymphoma. Profiling relied on immunoSEQ multiplex PCR, and the TCRdb table lists in-frame clones only, not all of them. The data hold about 16,000 clones, with around 93% observed a single time. Sequencing was carried out using CD4+ T cells from blood. These receptors were obtained from a human donor with classical Hodgkin lymphoma. CDR3s include the opening cysteine and the closing phenylalanine or tryptophan. The order of the fields is CDR3 length, V gene, CDR3 protein.

len: 13
v_gene: TRBV25-1
CDR3aa: CASSESRRETQYF

len: 15
v_gene: TRBV14
CDR3aa: CASSQDLRAVDTQYF

len: 11
v_gene: TRBV30
CDR3aa: CAWTLAGSNTF

len: 13
v_gene: TRBV4-1
CDR3aa: CASSLGVTETQYF

len: 14
v_gene: TRBV30
CDR3aa: CAWRLAGDTGELFF

len: 19
v_gene: TRBV28
CDR3aa: CASSLGGKGGRYRNQPQHF

len: 14
v_gene: TRBV13
CDR3aa: CASSLSGQPYEQYF

len: 14
v_gene: TRBV2
CDR3aa: CASREDRVETEAFF

len: 9
v_gene: TRBV20-1
CDR3aa: CSASQAGTF

len: 13
v_gene: TRBV6-1
CDR3aa: CATAGTSGSEQFF

len: 15
v_gene: TRBV11-3
CDR3aa: CASTLGDRGGQPQHF